Listed below are T cell receptor beta chains from one sample, sequenced in a study of cytomegalovirus exposure and HLA in healthy donors. Assay: immunoSEQ multiplex PCR; the TCRdb copy retains only in-frame clones and omits some. This sample has 150,000 or so clones, with approximately 80% found just once. Sequencing input: PBMCs. The origin of the receptors is a female donor in good health and CMV-seronegative. CDR3s include the opening cysteine and the closing phenylalanine or tryptophan. D genes are given only for firm matches. A row's size may be missing; if present it is once, few, many or a size class.

abundance	v_gene	d_gene	j_gene	CDR3aa	CDR3nt
-	TRBV15	TRBD2	TRBJ2-2	CATSRAGSGSTGELFF	TGTGCCACCAGCAGAGCGGGTAGCGGGTCCACCGGGGAGCTGTTTTTT
-	TRBV7-9	-	TRBJ2-2	CASSLPYLGNTGELFF	TGTGCCAGCAGCTTACCTTATCTAGGGAACACCGGGGAGCTGTTTTTT
-	TRBV9	-	TRBJ1-1	CASSNTGSKGAFF	TGTGCCAGCAGCAATACAGGCTCCAAGGGAGCTTTCTTT
-	TRBV6-5	TRBD2	TRBJ2-3	CASSYSASGRPDTQYF	TGTGCCAGCAGTTACTCGGCTAGCGGGAGACCAGATACGCAGTATTTT
few	TRBV7-8	TRBD1	TRBJ1-4	CASSHMTGGEKLFF	TGTGCCAGCAGCCACATGACAGGGGGGGAAAAACTGTTTTTT
-	TRBV7-2	-	TRBJ1-1	CASSQQGTEAFF	TGTGCCAGCAGCCAACAGGGCACTGAAGCTTTCTTT
once	TRBV9	TRBD2	TRBJ2-6	CASSPGLAGSGSGANVLTF	TGTGCCAGCAGCCCGGGACTAGCGGGATCTGGCTCTGGGGCCAACGTCCTGACTTTC
-	TRBV4-1	-	TRBJ1-5	CASSQAVYKPQHF	TGCGCCAGCAGCCAAGCCGTGTATAAGCCCCAGCATTTT
-	TRBV4-3	TRBD1	TRBJ2-2	CASSQDTEGATGELFF	TGCGCCAGCAGCCAAGATACTGAGGGGGCAACCGGGGAGCTGTTTTTT
-	TRBV10-1	TRBD2	TRBJ2-5	CASSEGLEETQYF	TGCGCCAGCAGTGAAGGACTAGAAGAGACCCAGTACTTC
-	TRBV27	TRBD2	TRBJ2-1	CASSLAGEMGLAGHNEQFF	TGTGCCAGCAGTTTAGCGGGTGAAATGGGACTAGCGGGACATAATGAGCAGTTCTTC
-	TRBV28	TRBD1	TRBJ2-6	CASSLLPGTGTGANVLTF	TGTGCCAGCAGCCTCTTACCTGGGACAGGGACTGGGGCCAACGTCCTGACTTTC
-	TRBV7-3	TRBD2	TRBJ2-4	CASSLTGGSENIQYF	TGTGCCAGCAGCTTAACGGGGGGGTCAGAAAACATTCAGTACTTC
few	TRBV19	-	TRBJ2-1	CASSRPQEPYNEQFF	TGTGCCAGTAGCAGACCCCAGGAACCATACAATGAGCAGTTCTTC
few	TRBV27	TRBD1	TRBJ1-1	CASRLGQGNTEAFF	TGTGCCAGCCGCCTAGGACAGGGGAACACTGAAGCTTTCTTT
-	TRBV4-1	TRBD1	TRBJ2-7	CASSQSGTGAFYEQYF	TGCGCCAGCAGCCAATCCGGGACAGGGGCGTTCTACGAGCAGTACTTC
-	TRBV4-2	-	TRBJ2-2	CASSQDVSHGELFF	TGTGCCAGCAGCCAAGACGTGTCACACGGGGAGCTGTTTTTT
-	TRBV7-2	TRBD2	TRBJ2-3	CASSHRLAGGGVTQYF	TGTGCCAGCAGCCACCGACTAGCGGGGGGGGGAGTCACGCAGTATTTT
-	TRBV28	-	TRBJ2-7	CASSADGVSSYEQYF	TGTGCCAGCAGTGCAGACGGGGTAAGCTCCTACGAGCAGTACTTC
-	TRBV7-8	TRBD1	TRBJ1-1	CASSPGPTGPNTEAFF	TGTGCCAGCAGCCCCGGCCCGACAGGGCCGAACACTGAAGCTTTCTTT